This T cell receptor (beta chain) stems from a study of cytomegalovirus exposure and HLA in healthy donors (dated by TCRdb to the late 2010s). For the wider study: According to an earlier analysis of several hundred of the donors, 150 million to 200 million T cells yielded 120 million or so unique TCR beta sequences and less than 300 Gb of sequence data. An early release covering 550 to 700 HLA-typed donors comprised approximately 290 gigabases of sequencing data and tens of millions of unique TCR sequences. Of the 300 to 500 genotyped donors, 70% to 90% were placed in the genetic ancestry cluster associated with self-reported Caucasian donors. The aim of the study was to test whether cataloging public T cell receptors could identify signatures of past pathogen exposure. Using immunosequencing, the study profiled T cell repertoires from fewer than 700 subjects and related those repertoires to cytomegalovirus serostatus. Along with the roughly 710-subject first cohort, a separate validation cohort of over 90 different subjects was used. The study combined high-throughput TCR immunosequencing, statistical association of individual TCRs with disease status, and machine learning to predict cytomegalovirus infection status. In a later analysis, previously published TCR beta repertoires from several hundred donors were re-analyzed and high-resolution HLA genotyping was added so that TCR occurrence patterns could be studied. Rather than drawing on any new phenotypic data, the later analysis identified candidate immune exposures from TCR beta sequences and the way those sequences occurred across donors. In an earlier analysis of 500 to 650 of the donors, high-throughput TCR beta sequencing was used to judge whether each TCR beta V gene segment behaved as functional or pseudogenic. Alongside the repertoire data, information on donor age, sex, ethnicity and CMV serostatus was compiled. Genome-wide SNP genotypes for about 55% of the 666 donors were used in a later genetic analysis, which treated that subset as a discovery cohort. Every repertoire in the discovery cohort had been generated on one and the same sequencing platform. Both class I and class II loci were covered by HLA typing, at four-digit resolution. Typing coverage varied by locus: roughly 629-640 donors for A, B, C, DRB1 and DQB1; under 550 for DQA1; about 570 for DPA1; 400 to 480 for DPB1. A handful of DR-DQ haplotypes were handled as single units for association and clustering because linkage in the cohort was strong. Among 350 to 400 genotyped donors of the cohort, an average of approximately 250,000 unique TCR beta nucleotide sequences were sequenced per donor, roughly a sixth of them non-productive. The study at large found these results: A further reported finding was that TCR beta sequences accurately predicted the HLA-A and HLA-B alleles for most subjects in the first cohort. Roughly uniform sequencing depth across donors was assumed in presence/absence analyses, although this assumption may not hold. Because HLA typing was missing for some donors at each locus, association tests included only the typed subset. According to the authors, the approach could potentially be generalized to other disease states and immunological phenotypes. Most TCR sequences were seen in very few donors, while some public TCRs were found in many individuals. A few of the identified cytomegalovirus-associated TCR beta chains were confirmed in vitro to be specific for cytomegalovirus antigens. A later genetic analysis reported fewer N-insertions in productive TCRs among donors in an Asian-associated ancestry cluster than the roughly 690-donor mean. According to a later analysis, parvovirus B19, influenza, CMV and Epstein-Barr virus appeared linked to several top co-occurrence clusters. Specific HLA alleles were associated with 15,000 to 20,000 TCR beta sequences at a false discovery rate of 0.05 in a later analysis. In the study, approximately 150 TCR beta chains were listed as associated with cytomegalovirus. In a later analysis, the rate of TCR association differed among HLA loci, with DRB1 alleles having the most associated TCRs and HLA-C alleles having the fewest. Because counts were too low, seventeen rarely observed V segments, including chromosome 9 orphons, were excluded from the earlier analysis of about 500 of the donors. The classifier was reported to diagnose cytomegalovirus status with high specificity and sensitivity in both the original cohort and the validation cohort. The sequencing pipeline was judged likely to have produced a cluster of highly shared sequence variants as a technical artifact. The cohort was sequenced for TCR beta chains only, and without alpha or paired-chain data the features that could be detected were limited. Compared with equally common non-associated chains, HLA-associated TCR beta chains in a later analysis were more clonally expanded and had lower generation probabilities. Linkage disequilibrium might explain the correlated functional status among segregating V segments, but an unknown experimental factor could not be excluded. When HLA alleles, especially DR and DQ, strongly co-occurred, TCR associations were difficult to assign to individual alleles. Broadly in line with IMGT annotations, most TCR beta V segments showed up in productive rearrangements about 87% or about 30% of the time in an earlier analysis of several hundred of the donors. The only immune exposure information available for the cohort was CMV serostatus. A later genetic analysis associated a missense DCLRE1C variant with V-gene and J-gene trimming of TCR beta chains, and an independent cohort replicated the association. Most CMV-associated TCR beta chains appeared to be HLA-restricted in a later analysis, and the HLA associations seemed to be driven largely by CMV exposure.

The cohort comprised 550 to 700 healthy bone marrow donors. All cohort members were sampled while nominally healthy, although unrecorded immune exposures were likely present. The donor was CMV seropositive and was included in the group of approximately 300 seropositive cohort members. A peripheral blood sample was collected from each donor, and TCR beta sequencing was performed on peripheral blood mononuclear cells. Genomic DNA extraction from the blood cell samples was performed with the Qiagen DNeasy Blood Extraction Kit. Receptors were amplified or captured by the immunoSEQ multiplex PCR assay. The multiplex PCR relied on a mix of 60 forward primers for TCR Vbeta segments and 13 reverse primers for TCR Jbeta segments. The CDR3 region of rearranged TCR beta genes was amplified from genomic DNA by a multiplex PCR assay. On the Illumina HiSeq System, the amplified TCR beta libraries were sequenced as 87-base-pair reads. The paper's data handling went like this. A later analysis counted 65 million to 90 million unique TCR beta chains across the 666 repertoires, and roughly 11 million of these chains were shared by at least two donors. Raw reads were error-corrected and collapsed into unique sequences by a nearest-neighbor algorithm in which closely related sequences were merged to remove PCR and sequencing errors. To assign V, D and J gene segments, CDR3 sequences were aligned to IMGT reference sequences. For a sequence to be retained, a match of at least six nucleotides was required to both a V gene segment and a J gene segment. Rearrangements were classified as productive when the CDR3 lacked stop codons and remained in frame with V and J, and all other rearrangements were classified as non-productive. CDR3 was defined by IMGT convention, running from the second conserved V-encoded cysteine to the conserved J-encoded phenylalanine. Sequences without an unambiguous match to a single V gene segment were excluded from the earlier analysis of almost 600 of the donors. In an earlier analysis of 450 to 700 of the donors, V segments were called functional above 56.7% productive rearrangements and were called segregating when the between-donor standard deviation exceeded 5%. A statistical classification framework was developed to diagnose cytomegalovirus status using the catalog of TCR beta chain sequences. A later analysis assigned V and J genes by comparing TCR nucleotide sequences with IMGT/GENE-DB human TR gene sequences. In a later analysis, CDR3 sequences and most-parsimonious VDJ recombination scenarios were assigned using the TCRdist pipeline. In a later analysis, every TCR beta chain was defined by the combination of its CDR3 amino acid sequence and its V-gene family, and reads without a unique V-gene family were dropped. A later analysis removed 592 highly shared, low-generation-probability nucleotide sequences to deal with suspected cross-contamination and a sequencing artifact. In a later analysis, a clonal expansion index for each public chain was calculated from normalized within-repertoire ranks of inferred template counts. Generation probabilities in a later analysis came from a VDJ recombination model fitted to out-of-frame rearrangements, and those results were checked against IGoR. Hypergeometric tests were used in a later analysis to score TCR-TCR, TCR-HLA and TCR-CMV co-occurrence, with a repertoire-size bias correction applied to the TCR pairs. A later analysis estimated false discovery rates by permuting HLA or CMV assignments 20 times. A later analysis grouped co-occurring TCRs with DBSCAN, adding TCRdist sequence similarity when clustering within HLA-allele-positive subsets. Repertoires with fewer than 30,000 or more than 120,000 public chains were left out of co-occurrence clustering, as were about 5 repertoires with anomalous nucleotide sharing. TCRdb took over this immuneACCESS table, retaining in-frame rearrangements with V and J assigned. Such tables are incomplete; in checked studies, under half of the missing clones stem from an unresolved V gene, and the remainder is unexplained. V and J calls and clone size are copied from that table; D and trimming were computed from the DNA. The sample has some 130,000 clones on record, 70% to 85% of them singletons. Around 2.7% of the sample comes from the top ten.

Notes on this clone: Its target antigen remains unknown. Base qualities are not provided; no much larger clone lies one nucleotide away.

The clonotype comes from a woman aged 55-70 years in good health and CMV-seropositive. The sample taken for sequencing was PBMCs.

The DNA reads as follows: TGCAGCGTTGATATAGCGGGGGGGCGAGAGACCCAGTACTTC. It codes for CSVDIAGGRETQYF. This chain is built from TRBV29-1 and TRBJ2-5, with 11 bases aligning to TRBD2. Clipping removes 3 bases from V and 4 bases from J, with 4 as the unmatched junction base count. From cysteine to phenylalanine, the CDR3 is 14 amino acids long. Of all the DNA, just the CDR3 is kept, 42 bases in frame from base 1. Reading the germline V gene gives CDR1 SQVTM and CDR2 ANQGSEA.